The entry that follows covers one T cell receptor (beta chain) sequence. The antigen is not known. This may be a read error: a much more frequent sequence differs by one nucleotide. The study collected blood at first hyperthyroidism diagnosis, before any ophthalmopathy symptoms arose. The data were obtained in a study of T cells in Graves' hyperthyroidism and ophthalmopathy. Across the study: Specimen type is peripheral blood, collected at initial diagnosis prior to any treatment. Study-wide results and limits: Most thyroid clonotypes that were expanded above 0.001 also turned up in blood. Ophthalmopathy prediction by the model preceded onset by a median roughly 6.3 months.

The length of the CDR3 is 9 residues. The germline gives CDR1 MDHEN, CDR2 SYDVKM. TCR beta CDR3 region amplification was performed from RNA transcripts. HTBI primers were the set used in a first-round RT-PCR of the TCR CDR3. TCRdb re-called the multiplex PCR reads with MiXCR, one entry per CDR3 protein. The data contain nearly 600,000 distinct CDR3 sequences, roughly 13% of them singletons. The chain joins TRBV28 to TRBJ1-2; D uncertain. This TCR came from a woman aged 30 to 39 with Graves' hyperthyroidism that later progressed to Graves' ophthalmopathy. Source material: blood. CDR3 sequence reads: CATGSGHTF. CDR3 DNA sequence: TGTGCCACTGGGAGTGGCCACACCTTC.